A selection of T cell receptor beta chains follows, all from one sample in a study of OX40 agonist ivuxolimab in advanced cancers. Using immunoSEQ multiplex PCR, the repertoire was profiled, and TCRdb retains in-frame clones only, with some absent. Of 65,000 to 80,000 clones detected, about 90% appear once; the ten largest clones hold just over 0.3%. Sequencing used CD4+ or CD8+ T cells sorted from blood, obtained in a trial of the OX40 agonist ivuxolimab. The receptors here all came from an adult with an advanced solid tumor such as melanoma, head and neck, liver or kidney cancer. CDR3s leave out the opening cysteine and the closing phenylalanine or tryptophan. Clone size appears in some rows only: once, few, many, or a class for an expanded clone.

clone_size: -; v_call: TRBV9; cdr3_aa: ASSVDISNQPQH
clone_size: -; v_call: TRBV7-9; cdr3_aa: ASSGDGGNSNQPQH
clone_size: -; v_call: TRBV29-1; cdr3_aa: SVQGMNTEAF
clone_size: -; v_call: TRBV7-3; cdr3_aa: ASSSDPANTGELF
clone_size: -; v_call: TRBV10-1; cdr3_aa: ASSDSVSGGIYNEQF
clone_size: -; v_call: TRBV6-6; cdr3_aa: ASSYGGRVGKTQY
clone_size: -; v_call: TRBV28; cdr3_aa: ASRAAGGSSYEQY
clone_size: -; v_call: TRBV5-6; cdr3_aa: ASSGRNLNTGELF
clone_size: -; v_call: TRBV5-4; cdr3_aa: ASSLKAGGIGELF
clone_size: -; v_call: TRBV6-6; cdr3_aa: ASRPNRAANEKLF
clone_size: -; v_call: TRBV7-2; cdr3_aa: ASSLGSGSSPLH
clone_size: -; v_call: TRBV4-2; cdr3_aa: ASSPGVGSSADTQY
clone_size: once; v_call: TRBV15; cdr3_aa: ATSREGSPTDTQY
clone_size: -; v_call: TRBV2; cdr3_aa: ASSGASGANVLT